The rows below give T cell receptor beta chains drawn from one sample of a study of blood T cell repertoires in COVID-19. Clones were read by immunoSEQ multiplex PCR, and TCRdb kept only the in-frame ones, dropping some. The sample has about 120,000 clones, just over 70% seen once. The source material was peripheral blood. Source of these receptors: a human donor with acute or convalescent COVID-19. The donor label of this sample is uncertain. CDR3s include the opening cysteine and the closing phenylalanine or tryptophan. D genes are given only for firm matches. Clone size is given for some rows only: seen once, a few or many times, or a class if the clone is expanded.

abundance | j_gene | d_gene | v_gene | CDR3aa | CDR3nt
- | TRBJ2-3 | TRBD2 | TRBV3-1/TRBV3-2 | CASSQRGAVTDTQYF | TGTGCCAGCAGCCAGCGGGGGGCGGTGACAGATACGCAGTATTTT
few | TRBJ1-2 | - | TRBV19 | CASTEEVGGYGYTF | TGTGCCAGTACCGAAGAAGTCGGGGGCTATGGCTACACCTTC
once | TRBJ2-1 | TRBD2 | TRBV4-1 | CASSASTSGGVMFEQFF | TGCGCCAGCAGCGCCTCGACTAGCGGGGGGGTGATGTTTGAGCAGTTCTTC
- | TRBJ2-2 | - | TRBV24-1 | CATSGEGNTGELFF | TGTGCCACCAGTGGTGAGGGGAACACCGGGGAGCTGTTTTTT
- | TRBJ1-2 | - | TRBV29-1 | CSVVFSGFYGYTF | TGCAGCGTTGTTTTTTCGGGTTTCTATGGCTACACCTTC
- | TRBJ2-3 | - | TRBV19 | CASSAGAHTDTQYF | TGTGCCAGTAGCGCGGGGGCCCACACAGATACGCAGTATTTT
- | TRBJ1-2 | - | TRBV10-1 | CASSKTENYGYTF | TGCGCCAGCAGTAAAACGGAGAACTATGGCTACACCTTC
- | TRBJ1-6 | TRBD1 | TRBV2 | CASSSGQGVPLHF | TGTGCCAGCAGCTCCGGACAGGGAGTACCCCTCCACTTT
once | TRBJ2-3 | - | TRBV15 | CATSSDPDRPQYF | TGTGCCACCAGCAGCGATCCTGACAGGCCGCAGTATTTT
- | TRBJ2-3 | - | TRBV27 | CASSPHRARTDTQYF | TGTGCCAGCAGTCCCCACAGGGCCCGCACAGATACGCAGTATTTT
- | TRBJ1-2 | - | TRBV9 | CASSVDSNYGYTF | TGTGCCAGCAGCGTAGACAGCAACTATGGCTACACCTTC
- | TRBJ1-3 | - | TRBV6-5 | CASRHKSFSGNTIYF | TGTGCCAGCAGGCACAAGTCCTTCTCTGGAAACACCATATATTTT
- | TRBJ2-5 | TRBD1 | TRBV5-6 | CASSLGGTGYLETQYF | TGTGCCAGCAGCTTGGGCGGGACAGGGTATCTGGAGACCCAGTACTTC
- | TRBJ1-1 | - | TRBV28 | CAIKAPGTEAFF | TGTGCCATCAAGGCCCCGGGGACTGAAGCTTTCTTT
- | TRBJ1-5 | TRBD1 | TRBV28 | CASSSGTGILQPQHF | TGTGCCAGCAGCTCTGGGACAGGGATACTTCAGCCCCAGCATTTT
- | TRBJ2-7 | TRBD1 | TRBV15 | CATRGTGTYEQYF | TGTGCCACCAGAGGGACAGGGACCTACGAGCAGTACTTC
- | TRBJ1-3 | - | TRBV5-1 | CASSLALSRNSGNTIYF | TGCGCCAGCAGCTTGGCCCTATCGAGGAACTCTGGAAACACCATATATTTT
- | TRBJ1-6 | - | TRBV30 | CAWSVGGTNNSPLHF | TGTGCCTGGAGTGTGGGGGGGACTAATAATTCACCCCTCCACTTT
few | TRBJ2-3 | TRBD1 | TRBV18 | CASSRTGTGKTDTQYF | TGTGCCAGCTCACGGACCGGGACAGGGAAAACAGATACGCAGTATTTT
- | TRBJ1-4 | TRBD1 | TRBV19 | CASSITGTGDEKLFF | TGTGCCAGTAGTATAACCGGGACAGGGGATGAAAAACTGTTTTTT
- | TRBJ1-1 | TRBD1 | TRBV30 | CASDRGMNTEAFF | TGTGCCTCAGACAGGGGAATGAACACTGAAGCTTTCTTT
- | TRBJ2-3 | - | TRBV15 | CATNPGDRDMDTQYF | TGTGCCACCAACCCGGGAGACAGGGACATGGATACGCAGTATTTT
- | TRBJ1-1 | TRBD1 | TRBV19 | CATDRQGTNTEAFF | TGTGCCACCGATCGACAGGGGACGAACACTGAAGCTTTCTTT
few | TRBJ2-6 | - | TRBV7-8 | CASSLAGRARVKGANVLTF | TGTGCCAGCAGCTTAGCAGGCAGGGCAAGGGTTAAAGGGGCCAACGTCCTGACTTTC
medium-sized | TRBJ1-5 | - | TRBV19 | CASSFSLGGQPQHF | TGTGCCAGTAGTTTCTCCCTGGGGGGTCAGCCCCAGCATTTT
- | TRBJ1-2 | - | TRBV6-1 | CASSELMGRGDYGYTF | TGTGCCAGCAGTGAATTGATGGGCAGGGGTGACTATGGCTACACCTTC
- | TRBJ1-6 | TRBD1 | TRBV7-9 | CASSLGQGDSPLHF | TGTGCCAGCAGCTTGGGACAGGGGGATTCACCCCTCCACTTT
- | TRBJ2-5 | - | TRBV19 | CASSTGLQETQYF | TGTGCCAGTTCGACAGGCCTCCAAGAGACCCAGTACTTC
- | TRBJ2-5 | - | TRBV28 | CASSSYEETQYF | TGTGCCAGCAGTTCCTATGAAGAGACCCAGTACTTC
few | TRBJ1-6 | TRBD1 | TRBV6-5 | CAGTTGNNSPLHF | TGTGCCGGGACGACAGGGAACAATTCACCCCTCCACTTT
- | TRBJ2-1 | - | TRBV5-1 | CASSLYPGNEQFF | TGCGCCAGCAGCTTGTACCCGGGGAATGAGCAGTTCTTC
- | TRBJ1-1 | TRBD1 | TRBV2 | CASSLDRGIEAFF | TGTGCCAGCAGTTTGGACAGGGGAATTGAAGCTTTCTTT
- | TRBJ2-1 | - | TRBV4-2 | CATVPGITYNEQFF | TGTGCCACTGTCCCGGGGATTACCTACAATGAGCAGTTCTTC
- | TRBJ1-2 | TRBD1 | TRBV7-2 | CASSSDRVKGYTF | TGTGCCAGCAGCTCCGACAGGGTGAAAGGCTACACCTTC
few | TRBJ2-3 | - | TRBV12-5 | CASGSPNLGTQYF | TGTGCTAGTGGTTCCCCGAACCTAGGTACGCAGTATTTT
- | TRBJ2-7 | TRBD1 | TRBV20-1 | CSASRGGQGAYEQYF | TGCAGTGCTAGTAGAGGAGGACAGGGCGCCTACGAGCAGTACTTC
- | TRBJ1-4 | - | TRBV19 | CASSLDRSRGEKLFF | TGTGCCAGTAGTCTTGATCGGAGCAGGGGCGAAAAACTGTTTTTT
- | TRBJ2-5 | TRBD1 | TRBV5-1 | CASSLGDRQETQYF | TGCGCCAGCAGCTTGGGGGACAGGCAAGAGACCCAGTACTTC
- | TRBJ2-2 | - | TRBV28 | CASRLAGGSGELFF | TGTGCCAGCAGACTCGCCGGCGGCTCCGGGGAGCTGTTTTTT
- | TRBJ1-5 | TRBD1 | TRBV7-2 | CASTSDRNQPQHF | TGTGCCAGCACCTCGGACAGGAATCAGCCCCAGCATTTT
- | TRBJ2-1 | TRBD1 | TRBV18 | CASSPPSTGGKEQFF | TGTGCCAGCTCACCACCCTCAACAGGGGGGAAGGAGCAGTTCTTC
- | TRBJ2-3 | TRBD2 | TRBV4-1 | CASSPGLAGVLSTDTQYF | TGCGCCAGCAGCCCAGGACTAGCGGGGGTTCTTAGCACAGATACGCAGTATTTT
- | TRBJ2-1 | TRBD1 | TRBV19 | CASSIGDRVNEQFF | TGTGCCAGTAGTATAGGGGACAGGGTCAATGAGCAGTTCTTC
- | TRBJ2-1 | TRBD2 | TRBV7-2 | CASSLENSGVSEQFF | TGTGCCAGCAGCTTAGAGAATAGCGGGGTAAGTGAGCAGTTCTTC
- | TRBJ2-3 | - | TRBV9 | CASSVAVSTDTQYF | TGTGCCAGCAGCGTGGCGGTAAGCACAGATACGCAGTATTTT
- | TRBJ1-2 | - | TRBV29-1 | CSGNRVGYGYTF | TGCAGCGGAAACAGGGTCGGTTACGGCTACACCTTC
- | TRBJ2-7 | - | TRBV12-3/TRBV12-4 | CASSFGQGYEQYF | TGTGCCAGCAGTTTCGGGCAGGGCTACGAGCAGTACTTC
- | TRBJ1-1 | TRBD1 | TRBV19 | CASKNTGVTEAFF | TGTGCCAGTAAAAATACAGGGGTCACTGAAGCTTTCTTT
- | TRBJ2-5 | - | TRBV24-1 | CATSDLSAKQGRETQYF | TGTGCCACCAGTGATTTGTCCGCGAAACAGGGAAGGGAGACCCAGTACTTC
- | TRBJ1-3 | TRBD1 | TRBV28 | CASSVQGENTIYF | TGTGCCAGCAGTGTCCAGGGGGAAAACACCATATATTTT
- | TRBJ2-5 | - | TRBV19 | CASSNDRKETQYF | TGTGCCAGTAGTAACGACAGAAAAGAGACCCAGTACTTC
- | TRBJ2-7 | - | TRBV6-5 | CASNQGGEQYF | TGTGCCAGCAACCAGGGGGGCGAGCAGTACTTC
- | TRBJ2-5 | - | TRBV21-1 | CASSKGGCGGAAETQYF | TGTGCCAGCAGCAAAGGTGGTTGCGGGGGGGCTGCAGAGACCCAGTACTTC